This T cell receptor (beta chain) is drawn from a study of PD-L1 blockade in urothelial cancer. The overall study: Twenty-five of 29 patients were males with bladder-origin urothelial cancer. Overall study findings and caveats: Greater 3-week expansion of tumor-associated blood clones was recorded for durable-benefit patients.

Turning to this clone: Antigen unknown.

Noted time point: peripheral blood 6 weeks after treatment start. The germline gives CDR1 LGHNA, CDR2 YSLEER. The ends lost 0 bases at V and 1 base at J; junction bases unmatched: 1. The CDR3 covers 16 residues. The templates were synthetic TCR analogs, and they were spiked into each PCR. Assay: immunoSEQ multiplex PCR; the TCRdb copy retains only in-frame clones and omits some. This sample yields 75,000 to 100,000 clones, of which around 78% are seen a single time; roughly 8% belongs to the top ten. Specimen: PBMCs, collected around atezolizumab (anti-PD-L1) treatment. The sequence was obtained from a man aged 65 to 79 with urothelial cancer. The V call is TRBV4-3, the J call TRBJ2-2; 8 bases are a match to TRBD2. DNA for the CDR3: TGCGCCAGCAGCCAAGAGGCGGGAGGGAACACCGGGGAGCTGTTTTTT. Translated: CASSQEAGGNTGELFF.